One sample yielded the 24 T cell receptor beta chains listed below, sequenced in a study of memory CD4+ T cells and cytomegalovirus serostatus. Sequenced by immunoSEQ multiplex PCR; TCRdb stores in-frame clones only, minus some. The sample consists of approximately 92,000 clones, around 80% of them appearing once. The sort gate was single viable CD3+CD4+CD8-CD45RO+ cells for memory CD4+ T cells. The sequencing input was memory CD4+ T cells from blood. The receptors originated from an adult in good health and CMV-seropositive.

The genes are TRBV9 and TRBJ2-2; 7 nucleotides agree with TRBD1. The germline V gene encodes CDR1 SGDLS and CDR2 YYNGEE. This CDR3 comprises 16 residues. With 0 bases clipped from V and 5 bases from J, the junction kept 7 bases outside the gene matches. CDR3 residues: CASSVVRDSFTGELFF. CDR3 DNA: TGTGCCAGCAGCGTAGTTCGGGACAGCTTTACCGGGGAGCTGTTTTTT.

This clone was observed a single time. The chain combines TRBV9 with TRBJ1-1; D gene uncertain. CDR3 size: 14 residues. CDR1 and CDR2 (germline): SGDLS, YYNGEE. V dropped 0 bases and J dropped 8 bases, with 14 bases sitting between them. The CDR3 coding sequence is TGTGCCAGCAGCGTAGGCCCACCGACGGGCGAAGCTTTCTTT. As protein: CASSVGPPTGEAFF.

V usage is TRBV6-1 and J usage is TRBJ2-2; D is ambiguous. CDR1 MNHNS and CDR2 SASEGT come from the germline V gene. The V and J ends lost 7 bases and 4 bases respectively, with 13 bases between them. The CDR3 is 14 amino acids. DNA for the CDR3: TGTGCCAGCATGCCTCTTAGGCGCACCGGGGAGCTGTTTTTT. Translation gives CASMPLRRTGELFF.

This chain uses TRBV7-2 with TRBJ2-7; possible D gene TRBD1, 5 bases. Germline values: CDR1 SGHTA, CDR2 FQGNSA. The CDR3 has 15 residues. Trimming took off 7 bases at V and 2 bases at J, with 18 bases between the two ends. In nucleotides, the CDR3 is TGTGCCAGCACCTTCCAAGGGGCGGTGACCTACGAGCAGTACTTC. Translation gives CASTFQGAVTYEQYF.

This clone has just a few counts. The V call is TRBV5-6, the J call TRBJ1-4; D perhaps matches TRBD1 (6 bases). Germline assignment: CDR1 SGHDT and CDR2 YYEEEE. Between the trimmed V and J ends, which lost 2 bases and 6 bases, there was a span of 14 bases. The CDR3 has 15 residues. The CDR3 nucleotides read TGTGCCAGCAGCTTCCGGGACACGGGGGATGAAAAACTGTTTTTT. The encoded protein is CASSFRDTGDEKLFF.

The CDR3 region has the DNA TGCGCCAGCAGCCCTACAGGCTTGACTAATGAAAAACTGTTTTTT. This gives the protein CASSPTGLTNEKLFF. The V and J genes are TRBV4-1 and TRBJ1-4; possibly TRBD1 for D (5 bases). Germline loops: CDR1 MGHRA, CDR2 YSYEKL. The CDR3 is 15 amino acids. The V end lost 4 bases, the J end lost 2 bases, and 11 bases lay between the germline ends.

The chain joins TRBV23-1 to TRBJ2-2; D is perhaps TRBD2 (6 bases). TRBV23-1 is flagged as an ORF with uncertain function. The CDR3 length is 19 residues. V was trimmed by 3 bases and J by 5 bases, leaving 25 bases between them. The CDR3 protein is CASSHPPFNGGPGTGELFF. The CDR3 DNA follows: TGCGCCAGCAGTCACCCCCCTTTCAATGGAGGGCCAGGAACCGGGGAGCTGTTTTTT.

This clone occurred once. This chain connects TRBV6-1 to TRBJ1-1; D perhaps matches TRBD1 (6 bases). The CDR3 loop spans 15 amino acids. Germline assignment: CDR1 MNHNS and CDR2 SASEGT. V was pared by 7 bases and J by 3 bases, with 18 bases between. In nucleotides, the CDR3 is TGTGCCAGCACCCATACTCCACAGGGTCACACTGAAGCTTTCTTT. Translation gives CASTHTPQGHTEAFF.

V usage is TRBV5-1 and J usage is TRBJ1-2; unclear D gene. The germline gives CDR1 SGHRS, CDR2 YFSETQ. The CDR3 contains 15 residues. V was clipped by 0 bases and J by 2 bases, with 11 bases between them. The CDR3 region is CASSLEGQINYGYTF. The DNA for the CDR3 is TGCGCCAGCAGCTTGGAGGGCCAGATAAACTATGGCTACACCTTC. Together with reference TRBV5-1 and TRBJ1-2, the CDR3 gives the full variable domain: KAGVTQTPRYLIKTRGQQVTLSCSPISGHRSVSWYQQTPGQGLQFLFEYFSETQRNKGNFPGRFSGRQFSNSRSEMNVSTLELGDSALYLCASSLEGQINYGYTFGSGTRLTVV.

The V and J genes are TRBV5-1 and TRBJ2-5; D could derive from TRBD1 or TRBD2 (5 bases each). This CDR3 is 14 amino acids long. Germline V gene lookup returns CDR1 SGHRS and CDR2 YFSETQ. Trimming pared 0 bases from V and 1 base from J, leaving 7 bases between. The CDR3 nucleotides read TGCGCCAGCAGCTTGGGGGACGGCCAAGAGACCCAGTACTTC. Translated: CASSLGDGQETQYF. Filled out from reference TRBV5-1 and TRBJ2-5, the complete variable domain reads KAGVTQTPRYLIKTRGQQVTLSCSPISGHRSVSWYQQTPGQGLQFLFEYFSETQRNKGNFPGRFSGRQFSNSRSEMNVSTLELGDSALYLCASSLGDGQETQYFGPGTRLLVL.

The J gene is TRBJ2-2, the V gene TRBV6-5; the D is unclear. Germline V gene lookup returns CDR1 MNHEY and CDR2 SVGAGI. CDR3 length: 14 amino acids. The V and J ends lost 5 bases and 5 bases respectively, with 12 bases between them. The CDR3 DNA follows: TGTGCCAGCAGTAAGCAGGTTCGAACCGGGGAGCTGTTTTTT. Protein product: CASSKQVRTGELFF.

This chain uses TRBV7-2 with TRBJ1-2; D might be TRBD1 (6 bases). The CDR3 extends over 16 amino acids. V lost 1 base, J lost 2 bases, and 14 bases lay in between. CDR1 is SGHTA, CDR2 FQGNSA, per germline. The CDR3 nucleotides are TGTGCCAGCAGCTTAGTCCCGGACAGCCGCAACTATGGCTACACCTTC. This translates into CASSLVPDSRNYGYTF.

Concerning this clone itself: Additional DNA sequences in this sample encode the identical CDR3. CDR3 nucleotides: TGTGCCAGTACGCCGGACAGGGCGCCTTCGGGCACTGAAGCTTTCTTT. Amino acid sequence: CASTPDRAPSGTEAFF. The V call is TRBV19, the J call TRBJ1-1; the match to TRBD1 covers 8 bases. This CDR3 has 16 residues. CDR1 is LNHDA and CDR2 is SQIVND in the germline V gene (reference sequence). The J segment lost 4 bases and the V segment lost 7 bases, leaving 14 bases of the junction unmatched.

Only one count was recorded for this clone. The genes are TRBV6-1 and TRBJ2-3; 8 positions match TRBD2. With 4 bases clipped from V and 11 bases from J, the junction kept 11 bases outside the gene matches. The CDR3 sequence is 14 residues long. Germline V lookup: CDR1 MNHNS, CDR2 SASEGT. The CDR3 loop is CASSAGREVPRQYF. The CDR3 nucleotides are TGTGCCAGCAGTGCAGGGCGGGAGGTCCCTCGGCAGTATTTT.

J is TRBJ2-1 and V is TRBV11-3; D gene unclear. The V and J ends lost 0 bases and 9 bases respectively, with 3 bases between them. CDR3 size: 11 residues. Germline V gives CDR1 SGHNT, CDR2 YENEEA. CDR3 sequence: CASSLDSEQFF. As DNA, the CDR3 is TGTGCCAGCAGCTTAGATAGTGAGCAGTTCTTC.

This clone was seen once. This chain uses TRBV14 with TRBJ1-1; D gene unclear. V was cut by 6 bases and J by 2 bases, with 10 bases left in between. This CDR3 is 13 amino acids long. Germline CDR1 SGHDN, CDR2 FVKESK. The CDR3 loop is CASSHGPNTEAFF. The CDR3, as DNA: TGTGCCAGCAGTCATGGTCCAAACACTGAAGCTTTCTTT.

CDR3 sequence reads: CASSEKNTEAFF. The CDR3 nucleotides read TGTGCCAGCAGCGAGAAGAACACTGAAGCTTTCTTT. The V gene is TRBV28, the J gene TRBJ1-1, with D unclear. Per germline, CDR1 MDHEN and CDR2 SYDVKM. The V and J ends lost 6 bases and 1 base respectively, with 6 bases between them. The CDR3 totals 12 residues.

V is TRBV5-1 and J is TRBJ2-1; D is undetermined. The V end lost 2 bases, the J end lost 6 bases, and 12 bases lay between the germline ends. Germline loops: CDR1 SGHRS, CDR2 YFSETQ. This CDR3 is built from 14 residues. The CDR3 bases are TGCGCCAGCAGCTTAAATGCGATCCGCAATGAGCAGTTCTTC. Translated, it gives CASSLNAIRNEQFF.

This CDR3 reads CASSLFRETGNTIYF. CDR3 in DNA: TGTGCCAGCAGCTTGTTCAGGGAAACTGGAAACACCATATATTTT. J is TRBJ1-3 and V is TRBV5-4, with D perhaps TRBD1 (5 bases). Germline V gene lookup returns CDR1 SGHNT and CDR2 YYREEE (reference sequence). The V end was cut by 1 base, the J end by 2 bases, with 10 bases between. The CDR3 is made up of 15 amino acids.

The rearrangement links TRBV6-5 to TRBJ1-4; the match to TRBD1 covers 8 bases. From germline, CDR1 is MNHEY and CDR2 SVGAGI. The CDR3 totals 15 residues. The V and J ends lost 5 bases and 3 bases, in that order; junction bases with no gene match: 5. Here the CDR3 DNA reads TGTGCCAGCAGTCAATCGACAGGGGCTAATGAAAAACTGTTTTTT. Translation: CASSQSTGANEKLFF.

This sequence joins TRBV5-1 and TRBJ2-1; TRBD1 matches 8 bases. Per germline, CDR1 SGHRS and CDR2 YFSETQ. J was trimmed by 7 bases and V by 0 bases; bases with no gene match: 6. The CDR3 spans 15 residues. Written as DNA, the CDR3 is TGCGCCAGCAGCTTGGCTGGACAGGGTGGGAATGAGCAGTTCTTC. Its protein is CASSLAGQGGNEQFF.

The chain links TRBV5-1 to TRBJ1-1; 8 bases match TRBD1. The CDR3 contains 15 residues. Per the germline V gene, CDR1 is SGHRS and CDR2 is YFSETQ. The V gene end was trimmed by 3 bases and the J gene end by 5 bases; junction bases not matched to a gene: 9. CDR3 protein: CASSSPDRGRTEAFF. The DNA for the CDR3 is TGCGCCAGCAGCTCCCCTGACAGGGGAAGAACTGAAGCTTTCTTT.

J is TRBJ2-7 and V is TRBV4-2, with a possible D match to TRBD2 (5 bases). Germline loops: CDR1 LGHNA, CDR2 YNFKEQ. The CDR3 loop spans 14 amino acids. Trimming removed 4 bases from V and 6 bases from J, with 16 bases in between. CDR3 nucleotides: TGTGCCAGCAGCCTGGGTACCTCCGAGGGCGAGCAGTACTTC. It specifies CASSLGTSEGEQYF.

CDR3 DNA sequence: TGTGCCAGCAGTTACTCTGGACAGAACTACGAGCAGTACTTC. This codes for CASSYSGQNYEQYF. The gene calls are TRBV6-6 and TRBJ2-7; weak D call: TRBD1 (6 bases). This CDR3 region has 14 residues. V was shortened by 0 bases and J by 3 bases, with 9 bases between the two germline ends. Germline V gene lookup returns CDR1 MNHNY and CDR2 SVGAGI (reference sequence).